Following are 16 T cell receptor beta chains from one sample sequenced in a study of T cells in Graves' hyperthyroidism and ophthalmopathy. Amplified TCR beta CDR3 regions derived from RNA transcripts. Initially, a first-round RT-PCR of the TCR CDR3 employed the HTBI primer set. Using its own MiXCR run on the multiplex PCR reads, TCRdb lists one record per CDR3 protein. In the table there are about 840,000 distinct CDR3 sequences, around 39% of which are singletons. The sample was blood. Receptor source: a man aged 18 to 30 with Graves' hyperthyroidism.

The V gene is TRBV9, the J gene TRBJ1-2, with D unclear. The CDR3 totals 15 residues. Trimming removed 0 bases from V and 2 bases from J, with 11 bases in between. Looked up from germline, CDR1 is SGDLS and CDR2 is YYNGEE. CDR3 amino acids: CASSVATSENYGYTF. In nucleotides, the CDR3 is TGTGCCAGCAGCGTAGCTACGTCGGAGAACTATGGCTACACCTTC.

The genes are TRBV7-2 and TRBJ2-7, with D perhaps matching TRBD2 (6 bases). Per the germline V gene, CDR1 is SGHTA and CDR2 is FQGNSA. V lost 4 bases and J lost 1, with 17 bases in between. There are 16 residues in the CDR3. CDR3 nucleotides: TGTGCCAGCAGCTCCTCTGCTACCGGGACTTCCTACGAGCAGTACTTC. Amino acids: CASSSSATGTSYEQYF.

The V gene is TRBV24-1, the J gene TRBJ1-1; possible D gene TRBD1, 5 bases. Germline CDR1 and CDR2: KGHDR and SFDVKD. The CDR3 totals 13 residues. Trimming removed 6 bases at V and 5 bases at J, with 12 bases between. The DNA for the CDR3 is TGTGCCACCAGTTTCCCACGGGGGACTGAAGCTTTCTTT. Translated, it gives CATSFPRGTEAFF.

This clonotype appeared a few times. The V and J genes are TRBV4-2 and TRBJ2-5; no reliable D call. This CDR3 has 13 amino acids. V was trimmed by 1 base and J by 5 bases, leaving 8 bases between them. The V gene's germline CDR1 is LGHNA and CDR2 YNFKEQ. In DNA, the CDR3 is TGTGCCAGCAGCCAAGTAGCCTCGGAGACCCAGTACTTC. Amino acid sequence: CASSQVASETQYF.

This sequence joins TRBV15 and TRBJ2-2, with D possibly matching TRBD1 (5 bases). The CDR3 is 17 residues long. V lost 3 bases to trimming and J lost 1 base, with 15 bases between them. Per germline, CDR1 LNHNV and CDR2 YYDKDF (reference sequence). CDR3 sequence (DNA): TGTGCCACCAGCAGCCAGGGTTCGACTGTGAACACCGGGGAGCTGTTTTTT. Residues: CATSSQGSTVNTGELFF.

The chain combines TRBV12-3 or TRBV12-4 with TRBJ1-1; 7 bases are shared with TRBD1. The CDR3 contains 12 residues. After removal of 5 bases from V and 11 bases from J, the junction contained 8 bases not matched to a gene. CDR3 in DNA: TGTGCCAGCAGTCCCGGGGCAGGGGGGGCTTTCTTT. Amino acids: CASSPGAGGAFF.

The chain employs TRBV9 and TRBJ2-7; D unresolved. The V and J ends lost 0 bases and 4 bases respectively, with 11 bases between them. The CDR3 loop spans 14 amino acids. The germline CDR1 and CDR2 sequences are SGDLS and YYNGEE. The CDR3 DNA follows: TGTGCCAGCAGCGTAGCTGATCAAATATACGAGCAGTACTTC. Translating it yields CASSVADQIYEQYF.

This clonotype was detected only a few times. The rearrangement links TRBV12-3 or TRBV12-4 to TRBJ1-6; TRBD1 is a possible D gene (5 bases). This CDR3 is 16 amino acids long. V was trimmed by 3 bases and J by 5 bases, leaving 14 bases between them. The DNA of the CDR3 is TGTGCCAGCAGTTTCGCCTCATGGGGGGATAATTCACCCCTCCACTTT. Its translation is CASSFASWGDNSPLHF.

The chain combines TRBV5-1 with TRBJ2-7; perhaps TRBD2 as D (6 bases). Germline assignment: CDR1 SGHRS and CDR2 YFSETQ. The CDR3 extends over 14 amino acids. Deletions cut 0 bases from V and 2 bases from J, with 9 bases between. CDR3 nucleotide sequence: TGCGCCAGCAGCTTGGTTGGACTAACCTACGAGCAGTACTTC. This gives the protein CASSLVGLTYEQYF.

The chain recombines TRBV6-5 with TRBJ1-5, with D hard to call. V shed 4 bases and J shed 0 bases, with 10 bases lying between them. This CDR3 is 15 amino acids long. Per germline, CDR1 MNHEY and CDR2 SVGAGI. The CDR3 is CASSSYGHSNQPQHF. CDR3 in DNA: TGTGCCAGCAGTTCGTACGGGCATAGCAATCAGCCCCAGCATTTT.

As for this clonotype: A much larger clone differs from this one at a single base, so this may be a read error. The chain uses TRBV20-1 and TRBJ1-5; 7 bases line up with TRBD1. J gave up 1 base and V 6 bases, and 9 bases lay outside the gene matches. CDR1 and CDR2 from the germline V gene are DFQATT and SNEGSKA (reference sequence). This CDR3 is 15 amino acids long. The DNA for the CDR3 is TGCAGTGCCCATGCAGGGGGGGCGAGCAATCAGCCCCAGCATTTT. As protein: CSAHAGGASNQPQHF.

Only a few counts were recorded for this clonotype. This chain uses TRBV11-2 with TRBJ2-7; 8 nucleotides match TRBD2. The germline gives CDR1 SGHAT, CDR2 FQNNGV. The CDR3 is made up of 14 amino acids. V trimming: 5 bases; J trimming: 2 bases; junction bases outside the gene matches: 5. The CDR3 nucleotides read TGTGCCAGCAGCACCATAGCGGGGACCTACGAGCAGTACTTC. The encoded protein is CASSTIAGTYEQYF.

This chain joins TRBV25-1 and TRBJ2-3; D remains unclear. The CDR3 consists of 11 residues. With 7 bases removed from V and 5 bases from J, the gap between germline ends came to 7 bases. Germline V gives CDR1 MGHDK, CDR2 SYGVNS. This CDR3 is CASTSVDTQYF. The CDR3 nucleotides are TGTGCCAGCACTTCCGTAGATACGCAGTATTTT.

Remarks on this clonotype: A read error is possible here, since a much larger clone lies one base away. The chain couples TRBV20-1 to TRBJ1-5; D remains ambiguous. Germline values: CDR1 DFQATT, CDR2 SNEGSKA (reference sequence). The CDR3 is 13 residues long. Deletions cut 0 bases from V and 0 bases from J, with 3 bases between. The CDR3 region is CSARDSSNQPQHF. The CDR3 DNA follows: TGCAGTGCTAGAGATTCTAGCAATCAGCCCCAGCATTTT.

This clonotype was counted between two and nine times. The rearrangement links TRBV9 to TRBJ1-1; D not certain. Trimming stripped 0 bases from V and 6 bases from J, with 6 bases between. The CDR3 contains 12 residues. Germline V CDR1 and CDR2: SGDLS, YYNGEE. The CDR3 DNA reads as TGTGCCAGCAGCGTAGGAGGGTCTGAAGCTTTCTTT. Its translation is CASSVGGSEAFF.

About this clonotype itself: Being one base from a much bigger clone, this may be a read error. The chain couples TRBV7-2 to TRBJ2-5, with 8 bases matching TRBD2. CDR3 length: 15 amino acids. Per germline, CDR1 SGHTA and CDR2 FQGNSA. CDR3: CASSNGLAYQETQHF. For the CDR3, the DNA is TGTGCCAGCAGCAATGGACTAGCCTACCAAGAGACCCAGCACTTC.